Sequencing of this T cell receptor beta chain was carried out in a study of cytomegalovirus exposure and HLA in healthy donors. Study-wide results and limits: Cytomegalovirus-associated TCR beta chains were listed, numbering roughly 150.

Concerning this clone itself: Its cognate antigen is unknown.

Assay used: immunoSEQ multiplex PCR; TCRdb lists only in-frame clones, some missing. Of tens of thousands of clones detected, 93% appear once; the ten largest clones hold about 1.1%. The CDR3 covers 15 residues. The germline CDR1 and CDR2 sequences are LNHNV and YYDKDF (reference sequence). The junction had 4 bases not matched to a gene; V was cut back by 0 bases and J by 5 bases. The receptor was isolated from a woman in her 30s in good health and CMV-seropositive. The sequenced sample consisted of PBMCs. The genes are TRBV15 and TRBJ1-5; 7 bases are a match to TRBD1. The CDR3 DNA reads TGTGCCACCAGCAGAGACCGGGACAGAGATCAGCCCCAGCATTTT. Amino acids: CATSRDRDRDQPQHF.